This TCR beta chain was retrieved from a study of OX40 agonist ivuxolimab in advanced cancers. The wider study: The group had a mean age of approximately 60 years, ranged from roughly 23 to 79, and was 80% to 90% male. Previous treatment with anti-PD-1, anti-PD-L1 or anti-CTLA-4 therapy was allowed; over 35% had received some.

This CDR3 region has 15 residues. The trim removed 2 bases at V and 5 bases at J, leaving 6 bases unmatched. Autoimmune disease history or systemic immunosuppression meant exclusion. The protocol was immunoSEQ multiplex PCR, while the TCRdb copy is restricted to in-frame clones and leaves out a portion. This sample has around 76,000 clones, with around four fifths found just once. This specimen was CD4+ or CD8+ T cells sorted from blood, taken in a trial of the OX40 agonist ivuxolimab. The clonotype comes from an adult with an advanced solid tumor such as melanoma, head and neck, liver or kidney cancer. The gene calls are TRBV5-3 and TRBJ1-3; 8 bases line up with TRBD1. TRBV5-3 falls under the ORF class, with uncertain function. Here the CDR3 DNA reads TGTGCCAGAAGCTTTCCCCGACAGGGGCGAAACACCATATATTTT. Protein: CARSFPRQGRNTIYF.